This section outlines one TCR beta chain sequence together with its context. This sample was included in a study of CD4 and CD8 cells across lung adenocarcinoma regions. MiXCR, applied by TCRdb to the PCR reads, yields one record per CDR3 protein. The data contain roughly 17,000 distinct CDR3 sequences, less than 55% of them seen just once; the ten biggest clones take up 32%. The sequence was obtained from a female donor with lung adenocarcinoma. The CD4 and CD8 labels of this study may be unreliable. The sequenced sample consisted of CD8+ T cells from the center of a lung tumor.

DNA for the CDR3: TGTGCCAGCGTGAGCACAGATACGCAGTTTTTT. Protein: CASVSTDTQFF. This rearrangement joins TRBV6-1 to TRBJ2-2; D unresolved. The CDR3 extends over 11 amino acids. Trimming left V 8 bases short and J 16 bases short, with 17 bases between. Germline CDR1 reads MNHNS; CDR2 reads SASEGT.